Listed below are T cell receptor beta chains from one sample, sequenced in a study of blood T cell repertoires in COVID-19. Clones were read by immunoSEQ multiplex PCR, and TCRdb kept only the in-frame ones, dropping some. Altogether some 350,000 clones are present, roughly 90% being singletons, with the ten largest covering approximately 3%. The sequenced material came from peripheral blood. The receptors shown here come from a woman aged 25 to 45 with COVID-19, enrolled during active disease. Each CDR3 is given with its conserved first and last residue. A D gene is named only where the DNA matches it firmly. Not every row has a clone size; where given, it reads once, few, many or a size class.

clone_size | j_call | d_call | v_call | cdr3_nt | cdr3_aa
once | TRBJ2-3 | NA | TRBV11-2 | TGTGCCAGCAGCTTCCGACTTAGGGGCAGAGTGGGACAATATACGCAGTATTTT | CASSFRLRGRVGQYTQYF
few | TRBJ2-4 | TRBD1 | TRBV27 | TGTGCCAGCAGCGAAAGGACAGGATCCAACATTCAGTACTTC | CASSERTGSNIQYF
NA | TRBJ1-5 | NA | TRBV10-3 | TGTGCCATCAGTGACACCCTACGGGATCAGCCCCAGCATTTT | CAISDTLRDQPQHF
few | TRBJ1-3 | NA | TRBV5-4 | TGTGCCAGCAGCTTTTACGACAGGACTCTCTCTGGAAACACCATATATTTT | CASSFYDRTLSGNTIYF
once | TRBJ1-2 | NA | TRBV30 | TGTGCCTGGAACATAGGGGGAGGGGCCGGCTACAGCTTC | CAWNIGGGAGYSF
NA | TRBJ2-3 | TRBD1 | TRBV4-3 | TGCGCCAGCAGCCCCCTGACAGGGGGCAAGGCAGATACGCAGTATTTT | CASSPLTGGKADTQYF
NA | TRBJ2-1 | TRBD2 | TRBV4-1 | TGCGCCAGCAGCCAAGTTCCAGGGAGGGGCGACAATGAGCAGTTCTTC | CASSQVPGRGDNEQFF
NA | TRBJ2-7 | NA | TRBV15 | TGTGCCACCAGCAGAGTTGAGGGATCCTACGAGCAGTACTTC | CATSRVEGSYEQYF
NA | TRBJ2-7 | NA | TRBV28 | TGTGCCAGCAGTCCCCCCGGCGGGCCCACCTACGAGCAGTACTTC | CASSPPGGPTYEQYF
NA | TRBJ2-2 | NA | TRBV6-2/TRBV6-3 | TGTGCCAGCAGTTGGGGACAGAACACCGGGGAGCTGTTTTTT | CASSWGQNTGELFF
NA | TRBJ2-1 | NA | TRBV7-2 | TGTGCCAGCAGCCTTGGAAGGGGGAGTTACAATGAGCAGTTCTTC | CASSLGRGSYNEQFF
NA | TRBJ2-1 | TRBD1 | TRBV7-2 | TGTGCCAGCAGATCAAGGGGACAGGAATACAATGAGCAGTTCTTC | CASRSRGQEYNEQFF
NA | TRBJ2-1 | NA | TRBV7-9 | TGTGCCAGCAGCTTAGTAGTAAGCTCCTACAATGAGCAGTTCTTC | CASSLVVSSYNEQFF
NA | TRBJ2-1 | TRBD2 | TRBV7-2 | TGTGCCAGCAGCCTTTTAGCGGGCTCCTACAATGAGCAGTTCTTC | CASSLLAGSYNEQFF
NA | TRBJ2-3 | NA | TRBV5-1 | TGCGCCAGCAGCCGAGGACAAAGCAGCACAGATACGCAGTATTTT | CASSRGQSSTDTQYF
few | TRBJ1-6 | NA | TRBV7-2 | TGTGCCAGCAGCCTTATCTTGTCGGGTAATTCACCCCTCCACTTT | CASSLILSGNSPLHF
NA | TRBJ1-2 | TRBD1 | TRBV5-6 | TGTGCCAGCAGTTGGGGACAGGGCGGCATGTTTTACACCTTC | CASSWGQGGMFYTF
NA | TRBJ1-1 | NA | TRBV27 | TGTGCCAGCAGTTTATACCGGGACACTGAAGCTTTCTTT | CASSLYRDTEAFF
NA | TRBJ1-4 | NA | TRBV28 | TGTGCCAGCAGTTCGCCGACAGCTGGCGATGAAAAACTGTTTTTT | CASSSPTAGDEKLFF
once | TRBJ2-5 | TRBD2 | TRBV18 | TGTGCCAGCTCACCAGGAAGTCTAGCGGGAGATGAGACCCAGTACTTC | CASSPGSLAGDETQYF
NA | TRBJ1-2 | NA | TRBV29-1 | TGCAGCGTTGGAGGAGGTGTACTCTATGGCTACACCTTC | CSVGGGVLYGYTF
NA | TRBJ1-2 | NA | TRBV19 | TGTGCCAGTACCATGGGTTCAACAGGGTTCTCTAACTATGGCTACACCTTC | CASTMGSTGFSNYGYTF
NA | TRBJ2-7 | TRBD2 | TRBV18 | TGTGCCAGCTCACCACCGGGGGGGTACGAGCAGTACTTC | CASSPPGGYEQYF
NA | TRBJ1-5 | NA | TRBV6-5 | TGTGCCAGCAGTTCCGCTTGGCAGAATAGCAATCAGCCCCAGCATTTT | CASSSAWQNSNQPQHF
NA | TRBJ2-1 | TRBD2 | TRBV13 | TGTGCCAGCAGCTGGGGGACTAGCGGGAGCAATGAGCAGTTCTTC | CASSWGTSGSNEQFF
NA | TRBJ1-4 | NA | TRBV30 | TGTGCCTGGAGTGTAAGTTCCGGACAGAGGAACGTGTTGGCTAATGAAAAACTGTTTTTT | CAWSVSSGQRNVLANEKLFF
NA | TRBJ2-5 | TRBD1 | TRBV30 | TGTGCCTGGAGTTACCTAGACAGGGGGCTCAGGGAGACCCAGTACTTC | CAWSYLDRGLRETQYF
NA | TRBJ2-1 | TRBD2 | TRBV18 | TGTGCCAGCTCACCCGGGTTAGCGGGATACACTGAGCAGTTCTTC | CASSPGLAGYTEQFF
NA | TRBJ2-5 | TRBD2 | TRBV30 | TGTGCCTGGATGACAAGCGGGAGAGAGACCCAGTACTTC | CAWMTSGRETQYF
NA | TRBJ1-2 | TRBD1 | TRBV19 | TGTGCCAGTAGTATCCAGGGGGCGCGTTTCTATGGCTACACCTTC | CASSIQGARFYGYTF